The 20 T cell receptor beta chains in this list originate from one sample, sequenced in a study of CD8 T cells in ankylosing spondylitis listed by TCRdb under 2017. Library construction relied on 5' RACE. The data were produced on an Illumina HiSeq 2500. TCRdb passed the public sequencing reads through fastp at Q25 and MiXCR, retaining productive beta sequences. One record per CDR3 amino acid sequence lists the most common genes and DNA. The sample table holds about 140,000 distinct CDR3 sequences, of which about 8% were seen once. Jointly, the top ten make up 7.3% of the sample. Sequencing input: synovial fluid, either unsorted or a sorted T cell fraction (not recorded which). The origin of the receptors is a male donor with ankylosing spondylitis.

There are many counts of this clonotype. The chain combines TRBV9 with TRBJ2-1; D is undetermined. V was pared by 6 bases and J by 1 base, with 14 bases between. The germline V gene has CDR1 SGDLS and CDR2 YYNGEE. This CDR3 contains 15 residues. The chain's CDR3 is CASTPQVKSYNEQFF. As DNA, the CDR3 is TGTGCCAGCACCCCTCAGGTGAAGTCCTACAATGAGCAGTTCTTC. Using reference TRBV9 and TRBJ2-1 for the parts outside the CDR3, the full variable domain is DSGVTQTPKHLITATGQRVTLRCSPRSGDLSVYWYQQSLDQGLQFLIQYYNGEERAKGNILERFSAQQFPDLHSELNLSSLELGDSALYFCASTPQVKSYNEQFFGPGTRLTVL.

V usage is TRBV4-2 and J usage is TRBJ2-5; TRBD2 matches 7 bases. In germline, CDR1 is LGHNA, CDR2 YNFKEQ. V shed 3 bases, J shed 1 base, and the junction held 8 bases outside the gene matches. CDR3 length equals 16 residues. The CDR3 DNA reads as TGTGCCAGCAGCCATGCGGGACTATCTTCCCAAGAGACCCAGTACTTC. Residues: CASSHAGLSSQETQYF.

This clonotype occurred many times. The rearrangement uses TRBV7-2 and TRBJ2-3, with TRBD1 identical over 9 bases. Per the germline V gene, CDR1 is SGHTA and CDR2 is FQGNSA. The CDR3 totals 15 residues. The V segment lost 3 bases and the J segment 2 bases; nucleotides outside the gene matches: 3. The CDR3 reads CASSLTGGYTDTQYF. The CDR3, as DNA: TGTGCCAGCAGCTTGACAGGGGGATACACAGATACGCAGTATTTT.

This clonotype was detected ten times or more. The CDR3 is CASSSDANTGELFF. In DNA, the CDR3 is TGTGCCAGCAGCTCGGACGCTAACACCGGGGAGCTGTTTTTT. The chain carries TRBV7-2 and TRBJ2-2; no firm D call. The CDR3 is made up of 14 amino acids. Per germline, CDR1 SGHTA and CDR2 FQGNSA. Trimming shortened V by 4 bases and J by 2 bases, and 8 bases separated the two germline ends. Drawing the rest from reference TRBV7-2 and TRBJ2-2, the complete variable domain is GAGVSQSPSNKVTEKGKDVELRCDPISGHTALYWYRQSLGQGLEFLIYFQGNSAPDKSGLPSDRFSAERTGGSVSTLTIQRTQQEDSAVYLCASSSDANTGELFFGEGSRLTVL.

This clonotype was picked up many times. V gene TRBV20-1 combines with J gene TRBJ1-1; D is ambiguous. Germline V gene lookup returns CDR1 DFQATT and CDR2 SNEGSKA (reference sequence). This CDR3 is built from 12 residues. The ends were cut back, 5 bases at V and 1 base at J, with 8 bases in the middle. The CDR3: CSAPDRNTEAFF. Written as DNA, the CDR3 is TGCAGTGCTCCGGACCGGAACACTGAAGCTTTCTTT.

This clonotype has at least ten counts. This chain uses TRBV5-1 with TRBJ1-2; 8 bases align to TRBD1. The CDR3 contains 14 residues. The ends lost 4 bases at V and 1 base at J; junction bases unmatched: 3. Germline lookup yields CDR1 SGHRS and CDR2 YFSETQ. The CDR3 reads CASSLDRGNYGYTF. CDR3 nucleotide sequence: TGCGCCAGCAGCCTCGACAGGGGTAACTATGGCTACACCTTC.

This clonotype was counted ten times or more. J is TRBJ2-5 and V is TRBV4-1; a weak D match, TRBD1 (5 bases). The CDR3 length is 15 residues. The germline V gene has CDR1 MGHRA and CDR2 YSYEKL. V was shortened by 0 bases and J by 5 bases, with 13 bases between the two germline ends. The CDR3 DNA follows: TGCGCCAGCAGCCAAGACCCTTTTAAGGGGGAGACCCAGTACTTC. Translation: CASSQDPFKGETQYF.

On this clonotype itself: The CDR3 carries no conserved terminal phenylalanine or tryptophan, so it likely arises from a read error. The gene calls are TRBV29-1 and TRBJ1-2; D is unclear. Germline loops: CDR1 SQVTM, CDR2 ANQGSEA. The CDR3 totals 12 residues. Deletions cut 6 bases from V and 8 bases from J, with 16 bases between. The CDR3 DNA sequence: TGCAGCGTACTCCGGTTCGGGCAAGGCTACACCTAC. Its protein product is CSVLRFGQGYTY.

There are many counts of this clonotype. The rearrangement uses TRBV7-8 and TRBJ2-2; possible D gene TRBD2, 6 bases. The CDR3 loop spans 16 amino acids. Germline V lookup: CDR1 SGHVS, CDR2 FQNEAQ. Trimming left V 2 bases short and J 2 bases short, with 12 bases between. The CDR3 loop reads CASSLFGGGNTGELFF. The CDR3, as DNA: TGTGCCAGCAGCTTATTCGGGGGAGGAAACACCGGGGAGCTGTTTTTT. Combining the CDR3 with reference TRBV7-8 and TRBJ2-2 gives the whole variable domain GAGVSQSPRYKVAKRGQDVALRCDPISGHVSLFWYQQALGQGPEFLTYFQNEAQLDKSGLPSDRFFAERPEGSVSTLKIQRTQQEDSAVYLCASSLFGGGNTGELFFGEGSRLTVL.

This clonotype was picked up a small number of times. The CDR3 spells CASSPGLAVYNEQFF. The CDR3 region has the DNA TGTGCCAGTAGCCCGGGACTAGCGGTTTACAATGAGCAGTTCTTC. The chain recombines TRBV19 with TRBJ2-1, with 11 bases fitting TRBD2. Trimming cost V 6 bases and J 4 bases; bases outside gene matches: 5. The CDR3 extends over 15 amino acids. The germline gives CDR1 LNHDA, CDR2 SQIVND (reference sequence).

This clonotype was detected a few times. This rearrangement joins TRBV7-2 to TRBJ2-3; maybe TRBD1 (6 bases). CDR1 is SGHTA, CDR2 FQGNSA, per germline. V was pared by 1 base and J by 6 bases, with 14 bases between. This CDR3 has 15 amino acids. CDR3: CASSLGGQHWDTQYF. In nucleotides, the CDR3 is TGTGCCAGCAGCTTAGGAGGACAGCACTGGGATACGCAGTATTTT.

The chain uses TRBV6-2 or TRBV6-3 and TRBJ2-1, with D possibly being TRBD1 (6 bases). Germline V gene lookup returns CDR1 MNHEY and CDR2 SVGEGT. Trimming shortened V by 6 bases and J by 0 bases, and 12 bases separated the two germline ends. This CDR3 is 15 amino acids long. CDR3 residues: CASSRQGHSYNEQFF. The CDR3 nucleotides are TGTGCCAGCAGCCGCCAGGGGCACTCCTACAATGAGCAGTTCTTC.

This clonotype has only a few counts. The chain carries TRBV11-2 and TRBJ1-1; no clear D gene. The CDR3 contains 10 residues. The germline gives CDR1 SGHAT, CDR2 FQNNGV. In DNA, the CDR3 is TGTGCACCAAGGGACACTGAAGCTTTCTTT. Translated: CAPRDTEAFF.

This chain joins TRBV7-3 and TRBJ2-1; D ambiguous. CDR1 is SGHTA and CDR2 is FQGTGA in the germline V gene. V lost 5 bases and J lost 2, with 16 bases in between. The CDR3 extends over 16 amino acids. The CDR3 spells CASSEPHAKTYNEQFF. CDR3 coding DNA: TGTGCCAGCAGCGAACCCCACGCAAAAACCTACAATGAGCAGTTCTTC.

The rearrangement links TRBV11-2 to TRBJ2-3; D is ambiguous. This CDR3 region has 13 residues. Germline V gene sequence: CDR1 SGHAT, CDR2 FQNNGV. The V end was cut by 2 bases, the J end by 1 base, with 4 bases between. In nucleotides, the CDR3 is TGTGCCAGCAGCTTACTGGGCACAGATACGCAGTATTTT. Translating it yields CASSLLGTDTQYF.

This clonotype was found a few times. The chain couples TRBV7-3 to TRBJ2-2, with TRBD2 matching 10 bases. J was trimmed by 0 bases and V by 6 bases; bases with no gene match: 4. Germline V CDR1 and CDR2: SGHTA, FQGTGA. The CDR3 loop spans 16 amino acids. The CDR3 DNA reads as TGTGCCAGCAGACGAGCGGGGGGGTCGAACACCGGGGAGCTGTTTTTT. Amino acid sequence: CASRRAGGSNTGELFF. Variable domain in full (rest from reference TRBV7-3 and TRBJ2-2): GAGVSQTPSNKVTEKGKYVELRCDPISGHTALYWYRQSLGQGPEFLIYFQGTGAADDSGLPNDRFFAVRPEGSVSTLKIQRTERGDSAVYLCASRRAGGSNTGELFFGEGSRLTVL.

This clonotype was seen repeatedly, ten times or more. The V and J genes are TRBV7-2 and TRBJ2-6, with D possibly matching TRBD2 (7 bases). CDR3 length: 16 residues. The germline V gene encodes CDR1 SGHTA and CDR2 FQGNSA. V lost 4 bases to trimming and J lost 2 bases, with 12 bases between them. The DNA of the CDR3 is TGTGCCAGCAGCTGGAGGGGGGGGGCTGGGGCCAACGTCCTGACTTTC. It codes for CASSWRGGAGANVLTF.

This clonotype was counted at least ten times. The chain couples TRBV15 to TRBJ1-4; D is unresolved. V gave up 7 bases and J gave up 4 bases, with 4 bases separating them. There are 11 residues in the CDR3. Germline CDR1 LNHNV, CDR2 YYDKDF (reference sequence). The CDR3: CATNYNEKLFF. As DNA, the CDR3 is TGTGCCACCAATTATAATGAAAAACTGTTTTTT.

This clonotype came up many times. This sequence joins TRBV18 and TRBJ2-7, with D uncertain. From germline, CDR1 is KGHSH and CDR2 LQKENI. This CDR3 contains 15 residues. Trimming cost V 2 bases and J 0 bases, with 11 bases left between them. The CDR3 sequence: CASSPGISASYEQYF. In DNA form, the CDR3 reads TGTGCCAGCTCACCAGGTATTTCAGCCTCCTACGAGCAGTACTTC.

In its sample, this clonotype was seen many times. The chain carries TRBV7-8 and TRBJ1-1; D might be TRBD1 (5 bases). Per the germline V gene, CDR1 is SGHVS and CDR2 is FQNEAQ. The CDR3 covers 15 residues. Trimming pared 1 base from V and 4 bases from J, leaving 13 bases between. This CDR3 reads CASSLDERGPTEAFF. CDR3 bases: TGTGCCAGCAGCTTAGACGAGAGGGGACCCACTGAAGCTTTCTTT. Looking up the rest from reference TRBV7-8 and TRBJ1-1 gives the full variable domain: GAGVSQSPRYKVAKRGQDVALRCDPISGHVSLFWYQQALGQGPEFLTYFQNEAQLDKSGLPSDRFFAERPEGSVSTLKIQRTQQEDSAVYLCASSLDERGPTEAFFGQGTRLTVV.